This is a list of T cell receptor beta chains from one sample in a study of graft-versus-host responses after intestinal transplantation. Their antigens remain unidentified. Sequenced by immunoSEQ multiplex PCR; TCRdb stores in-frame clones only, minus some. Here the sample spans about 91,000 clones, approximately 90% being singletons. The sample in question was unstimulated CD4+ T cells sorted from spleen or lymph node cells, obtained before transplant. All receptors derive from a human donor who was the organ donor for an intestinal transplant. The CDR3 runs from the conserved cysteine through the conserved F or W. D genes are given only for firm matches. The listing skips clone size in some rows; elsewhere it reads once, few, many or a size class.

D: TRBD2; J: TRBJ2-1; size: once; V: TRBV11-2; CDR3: CASSSSGRGGEQFF; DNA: TGTGCCAGCAGCTCTAGCGGCCGTGGGGGTGAGCAGTTCTTC
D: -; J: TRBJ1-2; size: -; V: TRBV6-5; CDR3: CASSKSLTGRYGYTF; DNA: TGTGCCAGCAGTAAATCCTTGACAGGCCGCTATGGCTACACCTTC
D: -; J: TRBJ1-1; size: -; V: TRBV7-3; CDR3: CASSLAAGTEAFF; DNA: TGTGCCAGCAGCTTAGCTGCGGGGACTGAAGCTTTCTTT
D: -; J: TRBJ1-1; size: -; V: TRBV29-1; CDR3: CSVGSGRTEAFF; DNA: TGCAGCGTTGGTTCAGGGAGGACTGAAGCTTTCTTT
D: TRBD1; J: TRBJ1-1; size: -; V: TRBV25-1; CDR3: CASSESWTGKVRNTEAFF; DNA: TGTGCCAGCAGTGAAAGCTGGACAGGGAAGGTAAGGAACACTGAAGCTTTCTTT
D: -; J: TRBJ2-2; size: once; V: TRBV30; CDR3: CAWSFGTVSGELFF; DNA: TGTGCCTGGAGCTTCGGGACTGTTTCCGGGGAGCTGTTTTTT
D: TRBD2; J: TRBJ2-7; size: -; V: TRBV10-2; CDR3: CASSTGTSGGYEQYF; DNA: TGCGCCAGCAGTACTGGGACTAGCGGGGGTTACGAGCAGTACTTC
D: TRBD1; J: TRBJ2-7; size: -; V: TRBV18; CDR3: CASSPSTGFSSEQYF; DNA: TGTGCCAGCTCACCTTCGACAGGGTTTTCGTCCGAGCAGTACTTC
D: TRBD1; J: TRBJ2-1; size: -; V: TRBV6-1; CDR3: CASSVTGSYNEQFF; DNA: TGTGCCAGCAGTGTGACAGGGAGCTACAATGAGCAGTTCTTC
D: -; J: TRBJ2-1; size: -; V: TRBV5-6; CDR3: CASSHVALYNEQFF; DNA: TGTGCCAGCAGTCATGTGGCCCTCTACAATGAGCAGTTCTTC
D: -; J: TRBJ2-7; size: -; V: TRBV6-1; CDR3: CASSSKGDATYEQYF; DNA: TGTGCCAGCAGTTCAAAGGGGGACGCAACCTACGAGCAGTACTTC
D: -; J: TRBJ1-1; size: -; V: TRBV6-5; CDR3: CASSPRGKNTEAFF; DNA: TGTGCCAGCAGTCCAAGAGGGAAGAACACTGAAGCTTTCTTT
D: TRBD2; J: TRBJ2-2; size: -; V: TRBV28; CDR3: CASSIIAGAKGLFF; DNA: TGTGCCAGCAGTATAATAGCGGGAGCGAAGGGGCTGTTTTTT
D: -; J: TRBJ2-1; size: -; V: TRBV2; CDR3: CASAGTYSYNEQFF; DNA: TGTGCCAGTGCCGGGACTTATTCATACAATGAGCAGTTCTTC
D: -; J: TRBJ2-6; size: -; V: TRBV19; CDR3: CASSMLGRAGANVLTF; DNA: TGTGCCAGTAGTATGTTGGGCAGGGCTGGGGCCAACGTCCTGACTTTC
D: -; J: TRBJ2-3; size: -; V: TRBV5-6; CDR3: CASSLVFAKSTDTQYF; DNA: TGTGCCAGCAGCTTAGTTTTTGCGAAAAGCACAGATACGCAGTATTTT
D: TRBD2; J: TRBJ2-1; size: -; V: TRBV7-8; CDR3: CASSLKRGGYNEQFF; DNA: TGTGCCAGCAGCTTAAAGCGGGGGGGCTACAATGAGCAGTTCTTC
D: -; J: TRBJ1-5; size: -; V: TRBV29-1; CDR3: CSVEGQGSQPQHF; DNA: TGCAGCGTTGAAGGGCAGGGAAGTCAGCCCCAGCATTTT
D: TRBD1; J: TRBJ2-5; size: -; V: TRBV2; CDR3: CASRVDRSGETQYF; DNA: TGTGCCAGCAGGGTGGACAGGTCCGGCGAGACCCAGTACTTC
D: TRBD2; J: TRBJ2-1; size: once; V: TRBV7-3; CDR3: CASSLTVVGLAGDNEQFF; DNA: TGTGCCAGCAGCTTAACGGTGGTCGGGCTAGCGGGAGACAATGAGCAGTTCTTC
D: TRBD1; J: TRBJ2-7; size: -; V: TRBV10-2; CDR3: CASSELGQGYEQYF; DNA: TGCGCCAGCAGTGAGTTGGGACAGGGCTACGAGCAGTACTTC
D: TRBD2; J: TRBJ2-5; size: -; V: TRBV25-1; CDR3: CASSDLTPGLAGFETQYF; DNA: TGTGCCAGCAGTGACCTGACACCGGGACTAGCGGGGTTTGAGACCCAGTACTTC
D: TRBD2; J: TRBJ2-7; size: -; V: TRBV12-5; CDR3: CASGPQRGTSGSGEQYF; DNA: TGTGCTAGTGGTCCACAACGGGGAACTAGCGGGAGCGGCGAGCAGTACTTC
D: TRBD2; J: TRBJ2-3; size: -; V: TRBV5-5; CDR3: CASTSIAGGPKVDTQYF; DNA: TGTGCCAGCACCTCGATAGCGGGGGGGCCGAAGGTCGATACGCAGTATTTT
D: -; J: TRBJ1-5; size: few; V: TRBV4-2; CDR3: CASSQDTGGGNQPQHF; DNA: TGTGCCAGCAGCCAAGATACGGGGGGAGGCAATCAGCCCCAGCATTTT
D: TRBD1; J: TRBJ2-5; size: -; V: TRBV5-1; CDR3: CASSSWTGDQETQYF; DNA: TGCGCCAGCAGCTCGTGGACAGGGGACCAAGAGACCCAGTACTTC
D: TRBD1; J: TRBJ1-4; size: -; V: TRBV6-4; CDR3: CASSAGDRTKEKLFF; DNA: TGTGCCAGCAGTGCTGGGGACAGGACTAAAGAAAAACTGTTTTTT
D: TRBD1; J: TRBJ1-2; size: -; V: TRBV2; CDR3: CASLTGQGAYGYTF; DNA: TGTGCCAGCCTAACTGGACAGGGAGCCTATGGCTACACCTTC
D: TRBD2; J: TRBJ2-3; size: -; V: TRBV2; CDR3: CARSGGAPDTQYF; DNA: TGTGCCAGGAGCGGGGGGGCGCCTGATACGCAGTATTTT
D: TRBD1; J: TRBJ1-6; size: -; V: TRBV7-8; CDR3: CASSFWDRASPLHF; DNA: TGTGCCAGCAGCTTCTGGGACAGGGCCTCACCCCTCCACTTT
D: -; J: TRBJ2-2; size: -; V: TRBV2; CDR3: CASRAPSLGELFF; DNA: TGTGCCAGCAGAGCGCCCTCCCTTGGGGAGCTGTTTTTT
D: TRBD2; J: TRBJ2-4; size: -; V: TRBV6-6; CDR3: CATTAGVKNIQYF; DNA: TGTGCCACCACAGCGGGAGTCAAAAACATTCAGTACTTC
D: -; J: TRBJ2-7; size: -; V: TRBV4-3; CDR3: CASSTHRLGSYEQYF; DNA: TGCGCCAGCAGCACCCACAGGTTGGGCTCCTACGAGCAGTACTTC
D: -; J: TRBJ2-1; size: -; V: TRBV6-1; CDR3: CASRGSIYNEQFF; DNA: TGTGCCAGCAGGGGGAGTATTTACAATGAGCAGTTCTTC
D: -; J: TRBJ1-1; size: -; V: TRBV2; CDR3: CASSEVATPNTEAFF; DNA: TGTGCCAGCAGTGAAGTTGCGACTCCGAACACTGAAGCTTTCTTT
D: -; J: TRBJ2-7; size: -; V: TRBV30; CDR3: CAWSVHEQYF; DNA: TGTGCCTGGAGTGTACATGAGCAGTACTTC
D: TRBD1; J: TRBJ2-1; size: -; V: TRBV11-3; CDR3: CASSLARGRNEQFF; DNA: TGTGCCAGCAGCTTAGCGAGGGGGCGCAATGAGCAGTTCTTC
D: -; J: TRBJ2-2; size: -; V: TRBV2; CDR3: CASRRTANTGELFF; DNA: TGTGCCAGCAGGAGGACAGCGAACACCGGGGAGCTGTTTTTT
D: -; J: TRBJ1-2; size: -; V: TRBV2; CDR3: CASKTQGNYGYTF; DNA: TGTGCCAGCAAAACTCAGGGCAACTATGGCTACACCTTC
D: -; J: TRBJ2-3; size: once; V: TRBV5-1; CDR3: CASSLPGRTDTQYF; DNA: TGCGCCAGCAGCTTACCTGGGAGGACAGATACGCAGTATTTT
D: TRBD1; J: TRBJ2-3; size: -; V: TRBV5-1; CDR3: CASSLGGQFTDTQYF; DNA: TGCGCCAGCAGCTTGGGGGGACAGTTCACAGATACGCAGTATTTT
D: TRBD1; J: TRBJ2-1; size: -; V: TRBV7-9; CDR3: CASSTGQGAFRNEQFF; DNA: TGTGCCAGCAGCACCGGACAGGGGGCTTTTAGAAATGAGCAGTTCTTC
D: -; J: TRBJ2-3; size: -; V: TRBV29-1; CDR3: CSVEALWRKSTDTQYF; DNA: TGCAGCGTTGAAGCTCTGTGGAGGAAAAGCACAGATACGCAGTATTTT
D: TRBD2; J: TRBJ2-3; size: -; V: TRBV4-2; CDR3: CASSQASGSRADTQYF; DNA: TGTGCCAGCAGCCAAGCTAGCGGGAGTCGGGCAGATACGCAGTATTTT
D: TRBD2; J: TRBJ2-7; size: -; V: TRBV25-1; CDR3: CASSNTAAGEYEQYF; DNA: TGTGCCAGCAGTAACACCGCCGCGGGAGAATACGAGCAGTACTTC
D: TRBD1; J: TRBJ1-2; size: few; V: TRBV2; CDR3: CASSEGQINYGYTF; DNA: TGTGCCAGCAGTGAGGGACAGATTAACTATGGCTACACCTTC
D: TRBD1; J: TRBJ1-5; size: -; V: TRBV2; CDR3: CASSAIPGGQHF; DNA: TGTGCCAGCAGCGCCATCCCAGGGGGCCAGCATTTT
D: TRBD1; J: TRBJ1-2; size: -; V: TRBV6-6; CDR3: CASSRGRHGYTF; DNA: TGTGCCAGCAGCAGGGGGCGACATGGCTACACCTTC